This TCR beta chain was profiled in a study of graft-versus-host responses after intestinal transplantation. Looking at the study overall: Transplant recipients had multivisceral, liver-intestinal, or isolated intestinal grafts. Study-level results: GvH clones were found in recipient marrow; some appeared first in ileum or blood.

Libraries were prepared by immunoSEQ multiplex PCR; TCRdb keeps only in-frame clonotypes and omits some of them. The sample gives 13,000 to 15,000 clones, 90% to 95% of which show up once; around 0.7% is in the top ten. Per the germline V gene, CDR1 is SGHDN and CDR2 is FVKESK. This CDR3 region has 16 residues. V gave up 0 bases and J gave up 2 bases; unmatched junction bases: 5. Worth noting for this clone: Its specificity is not known.

The chain uses TRBV14 and TRBJ2-3, with 7 bases matching TRBD2. The sequence came from a human patient who received an intestinal transplant, so some T cells may come from the graft donor. The source was PBMCs, collected 9 days after transplant. This CDR3 reads CASSQEWTSPTDTQYF. The CDR3 DNA reads as TGTGCCAGCAGCCAAGAATGGACTAGTCCCACAGATACGCAGTATTTT. Complete variable domain (other parts from reference TRBV14 and TRBJ2-3): EAGVTQFPSHSVIEKGQTVTLRCDPISGHDNLYWYRRVMGKEIKFLLHFVKESKQDESGMPNNRFLAERTGGTYSTLKVQPAELEDSGVYFCASSQEWTSPTDTQYFGPGTRLTVL.